The 4 T cell receptor beta chains presented below share a single source sample, sequenced in a study of cytomegalovirus exposure and HLA in healthy donors. PCR primers comprised 60 Vbeta and 13 Jbeta primers. Only in-frame clones appear in the TCRdb table, and some are missing; sequencing was by immunoSEQ multiplex PCR. The data contain some 200,000 clones, roughly 73% of them seen just once; the ten biggest clones take up less than 2%. Sequences were obtained from PBMCs. Receptors were obtained from a woman in her 30s in good health and CMV-seronegative.

This sequence joins TRBV29-1 and TRBJ2-1, with a tentative D call TRBD1 (6 bases). V was trimmed by 3 bases and J by 2 bases, leaving 23 bases between them. The CDR3 covers 18 residues. CDR1 and CDR2 (germline): SQVTM, ANQGSEA. CDR3 in amino acids: CSVERGWGTGRAYNEQFF. CDR3 DNA sequence: TGCAGCGTTGAGAGGGGGTGGGGCACGGGACGGGCCTACAATGAGCAGTTCTTC.

In its sample, this clone was seen a few times. The sample contains more than one DNA sequence encoding this CDR3. V gene TRBV6-1 combines with J gene TRBJ2-7; D remains ambiguous. The CDR3 runs to 12 residues. Per the germline V gene, CDR1 is MNHNS and CDR2 is SASEGT. The V end lost 2 bases, the J end lost 4 bases, and 6 bases lay between the germline ends. As DNA, the CDR3 is TGTGCCAGCAGTGAACCCCGTTACGAGCAGTACTTC. Translating gives CASSEPRYEQYF.

The chain carries TRBV25-1 and TRBJ1-2; 8 bases are shared with TRBD1. Germline V gene lookup returns CDR1 MGHDK and CDR2 SYGVNS. Trimming at V came to 8 bases and at J to 4 bases, leaving 6 bases not matched to a gene. This CDR3 region has 13 residues. The CDR3 nucleotides are TGTGCCAGCGGCTGGGGGACAGGCTATGGCTACACCTTC. This codes for CASGWGTGYGYTF.

The chain joins TRBV25-1 to TRBJ2-1, with D perhaps matching TRBD1 (5 bases). Trimming pared 6 bases from V and 0 bases from J, leaving 9 bases between. The CDR3 has 14 residues. CDR1 is MGHDK and CDR2 is SYGVNS in the germline V gene. Here the CDR3 reads CASSRVSSYNEQFF. The CDR3 DNA follows: TGTGCCAGCAGCAGGGTGAGCTCCTACAATGAGCAGTTCTTC. The full variable domain, with the rest looked up from reference TRBV25-1 and TRBJ2-1, is EADIYQTPRYLVIGTGKKITLECSQTMGHDKMYWYQQDPGMELHLIHYSYGVNSTEKGDLSSESTVSRIRTEHFPLTLESARPSHTSQYLCASSRVSSYNEQFFGPGTRLTVL.